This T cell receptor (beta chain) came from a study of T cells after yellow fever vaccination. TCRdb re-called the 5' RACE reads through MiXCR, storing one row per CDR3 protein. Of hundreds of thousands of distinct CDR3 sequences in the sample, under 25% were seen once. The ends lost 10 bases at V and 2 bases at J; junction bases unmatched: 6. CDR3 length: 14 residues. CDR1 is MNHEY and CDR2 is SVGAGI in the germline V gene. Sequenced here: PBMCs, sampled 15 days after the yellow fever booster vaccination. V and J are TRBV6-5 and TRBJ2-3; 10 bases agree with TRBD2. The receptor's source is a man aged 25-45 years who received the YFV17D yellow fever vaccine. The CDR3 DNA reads TGTGCCACATTTACTAGCGGGGTCACAGATACGCAGTATTTT. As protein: CATFTSGVTDTQYF.